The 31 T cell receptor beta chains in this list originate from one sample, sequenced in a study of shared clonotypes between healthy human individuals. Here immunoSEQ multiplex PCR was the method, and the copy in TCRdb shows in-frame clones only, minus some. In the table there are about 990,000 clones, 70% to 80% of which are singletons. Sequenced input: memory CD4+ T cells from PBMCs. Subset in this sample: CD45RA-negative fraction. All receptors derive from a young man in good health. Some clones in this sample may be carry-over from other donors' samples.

In DNA form, the CDR3 reads TGTGCCTGGAGTGTACGAGGGTTATTGGGCTATGGCTACACCTTC. The encoded protein is CAWSVRGLLGYGYTF. The rearrangement links TRBV30 to TRBJ1-2; D is unresolved. The CDR3 runs 15 residues. V lost 0 bases and J lost 4, with 15 bases in between. Germline CDR1 reads GTSNPN; CDR2 reads SVGIG (reference sequence).

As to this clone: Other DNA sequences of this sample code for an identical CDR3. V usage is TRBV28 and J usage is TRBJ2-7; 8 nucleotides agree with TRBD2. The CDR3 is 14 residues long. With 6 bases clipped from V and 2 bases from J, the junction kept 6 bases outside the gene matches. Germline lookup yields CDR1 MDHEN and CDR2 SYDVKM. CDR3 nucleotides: TGTGCCAGCAGCCTAACTAGCGGAACCTACGAGCAGTACTTC. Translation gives CASSLTSGTYEQYF.

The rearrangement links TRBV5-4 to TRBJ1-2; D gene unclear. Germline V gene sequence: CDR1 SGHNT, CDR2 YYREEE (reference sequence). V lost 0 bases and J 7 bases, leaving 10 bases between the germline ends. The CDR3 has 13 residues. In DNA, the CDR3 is TGTGCCAGCAGCTTGGACGGAGTGGGTGGCTACACCTTC. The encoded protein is CASSLDGVGGYTF.

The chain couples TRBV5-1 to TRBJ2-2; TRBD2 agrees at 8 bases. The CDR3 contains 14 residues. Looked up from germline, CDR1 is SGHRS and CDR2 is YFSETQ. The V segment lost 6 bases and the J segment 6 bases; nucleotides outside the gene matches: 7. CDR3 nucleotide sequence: TGCGCCAGCACCCCTAGCGGGTGGTCCGGGGAGCTGTTTTTT. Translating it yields CASTPSGWSGELFF.

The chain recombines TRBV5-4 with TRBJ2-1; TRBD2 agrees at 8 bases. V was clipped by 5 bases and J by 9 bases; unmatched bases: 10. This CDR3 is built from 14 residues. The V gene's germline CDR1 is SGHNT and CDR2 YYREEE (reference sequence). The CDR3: CASSRGLVGGEQFF. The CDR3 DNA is TGTGCCAGCAGTCGGGGACTAGTCGGGGGTGAGCAGTTCTTC.

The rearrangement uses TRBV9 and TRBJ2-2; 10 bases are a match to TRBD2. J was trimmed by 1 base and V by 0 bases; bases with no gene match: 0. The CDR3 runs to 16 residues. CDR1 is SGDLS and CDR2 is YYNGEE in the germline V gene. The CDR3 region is CASSVASGRNTGELFF. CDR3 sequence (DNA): TGTGCCAGCAGCGTAGCTAGCGGGAGGAACACCGGGGAGCTGTTTTTT.

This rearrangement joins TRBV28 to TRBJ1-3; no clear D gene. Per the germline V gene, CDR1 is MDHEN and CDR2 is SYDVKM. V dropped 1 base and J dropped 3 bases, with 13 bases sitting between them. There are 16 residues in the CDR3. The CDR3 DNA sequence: TGTGCCAGCAGTTTATCATCAGGAACGGTTGGAAACACCATATATTTT. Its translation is CASSLSSGTVGNTIYF.

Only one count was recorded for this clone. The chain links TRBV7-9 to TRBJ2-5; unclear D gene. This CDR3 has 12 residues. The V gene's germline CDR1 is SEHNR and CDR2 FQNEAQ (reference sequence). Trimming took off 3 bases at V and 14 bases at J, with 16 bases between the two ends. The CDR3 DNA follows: TGTGCCAGCAGCTTGGCGGACGCCACTTACTACTTC. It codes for CASSLADATYYF.

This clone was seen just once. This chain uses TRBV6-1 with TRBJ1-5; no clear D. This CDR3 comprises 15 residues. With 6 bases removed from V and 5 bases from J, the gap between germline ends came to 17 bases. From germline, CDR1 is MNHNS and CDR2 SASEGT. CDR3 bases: TGTGCCAGCAGAGGAATAGTTGGAAGCTATCAGCCCCAGCATTTT. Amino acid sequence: CASRGIVGSYQPQHF.

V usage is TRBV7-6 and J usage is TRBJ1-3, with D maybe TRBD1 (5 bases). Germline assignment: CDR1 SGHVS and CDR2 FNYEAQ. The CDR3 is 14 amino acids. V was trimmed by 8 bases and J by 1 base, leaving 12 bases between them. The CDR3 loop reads CASRRDSSGNTIYF. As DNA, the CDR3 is TGTGCCAGCCGCCGGGACTCGTCTGGAAACACCATATATTTT.

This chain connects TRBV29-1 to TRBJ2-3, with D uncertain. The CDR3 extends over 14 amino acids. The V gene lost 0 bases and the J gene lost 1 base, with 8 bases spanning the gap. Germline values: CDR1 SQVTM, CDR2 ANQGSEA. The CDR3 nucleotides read TGCAGCGTTGAAGAGGCCGGGCGCACAGATACGCAGTATTTT. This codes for CSVEEAGRTDTQYF.

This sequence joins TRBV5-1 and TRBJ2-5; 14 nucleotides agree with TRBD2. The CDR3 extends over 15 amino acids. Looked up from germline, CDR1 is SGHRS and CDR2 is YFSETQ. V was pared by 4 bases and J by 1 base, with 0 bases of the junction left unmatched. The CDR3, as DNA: TGCGCCAGCAGCGGACTAGCGGGAGGCCAAGAGACCCAGTACTTC. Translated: CASSGLAGGQETQYF.

CDR3 sequence: CASSQDITGAYQPQHF. Here the CDR3 DNA reads TGCGCCAGCAGCCAAGATATAACAGGGGCCTATCAGCCCCAGCATTTT. The chain has TRBV4-1 and TRBJ1-5; 7 bases are a match to TRBD1. The CDR3 runs 16 residues. CDR1 is MGHRA, CDR2 YSYEKL, per germline. V dropped 0 bases and J dropped 5; count of bases not matched to a gene: 7.

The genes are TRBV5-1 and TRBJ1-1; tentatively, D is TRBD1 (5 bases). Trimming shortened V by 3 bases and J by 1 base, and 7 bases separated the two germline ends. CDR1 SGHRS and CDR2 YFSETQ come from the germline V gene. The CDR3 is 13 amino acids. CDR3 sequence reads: CASSWGENTEAFF. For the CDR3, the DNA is TGCGCCAGCAGCTGGGGGGAGAACACTGAAGCTTTCTTT.

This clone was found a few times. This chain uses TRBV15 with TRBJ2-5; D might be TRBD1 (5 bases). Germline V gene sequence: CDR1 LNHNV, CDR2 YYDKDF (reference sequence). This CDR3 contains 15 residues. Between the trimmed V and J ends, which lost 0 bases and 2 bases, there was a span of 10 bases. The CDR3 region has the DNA TGTGCCACCAGCAGAGAGGATCCAGGGCAAGAGACCCAGTACTTC. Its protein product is CATSREDPGQETQYF.

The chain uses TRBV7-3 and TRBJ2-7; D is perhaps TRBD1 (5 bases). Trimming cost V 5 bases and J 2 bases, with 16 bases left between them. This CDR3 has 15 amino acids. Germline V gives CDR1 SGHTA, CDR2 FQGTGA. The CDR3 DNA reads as TGTGCCAGCAGCCCTTCCATCGACAGCCCCTACGAGCAGTACTTC. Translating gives CASSPSIDSPYEQYF.

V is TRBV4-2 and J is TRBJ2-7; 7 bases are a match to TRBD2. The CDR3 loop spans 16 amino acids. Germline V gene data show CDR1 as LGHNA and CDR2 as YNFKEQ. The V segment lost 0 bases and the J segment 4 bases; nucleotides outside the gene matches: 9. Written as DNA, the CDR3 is TGTGCCAGCAGCCAAGAATTGGGGACTACCAAATACGAGCAGTACTTC. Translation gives CASSQELGTTKYEQYF.

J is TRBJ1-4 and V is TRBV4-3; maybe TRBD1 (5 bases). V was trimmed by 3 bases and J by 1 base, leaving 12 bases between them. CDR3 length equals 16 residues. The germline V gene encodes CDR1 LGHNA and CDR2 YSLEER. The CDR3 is CASSQALQGTNEKLFF. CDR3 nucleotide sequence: TGCGCCAGCAGCCAGGCCCTCCAGGGAACTAATGAAAAACTGTTTTTT.

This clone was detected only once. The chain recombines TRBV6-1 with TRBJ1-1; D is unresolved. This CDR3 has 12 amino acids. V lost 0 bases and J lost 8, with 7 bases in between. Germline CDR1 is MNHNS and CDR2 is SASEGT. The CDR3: CASSEARPEAFF. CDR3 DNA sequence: TGTGCCAGCAGTGAAGCGCGCCCGGAAGCTTTCTTT.

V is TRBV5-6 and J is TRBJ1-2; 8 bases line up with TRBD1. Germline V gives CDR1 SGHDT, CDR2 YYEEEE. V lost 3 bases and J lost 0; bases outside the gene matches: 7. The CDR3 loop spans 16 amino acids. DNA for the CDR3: TGTGCCAGCAGCTCAAGTGGACAGGGAACTAACTATGGCTACACCTTC. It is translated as CASSSSGQGTNYGYTF.

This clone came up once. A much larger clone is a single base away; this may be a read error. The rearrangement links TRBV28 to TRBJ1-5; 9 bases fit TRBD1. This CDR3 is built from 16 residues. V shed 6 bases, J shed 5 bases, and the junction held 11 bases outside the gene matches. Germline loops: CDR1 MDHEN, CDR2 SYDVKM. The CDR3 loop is CASRPYRGLGDQPQHF. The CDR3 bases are TGTGCCAGCAGGCCCTACAGGGGGCTGGGCGATCAGCCCCAGCATTTT.

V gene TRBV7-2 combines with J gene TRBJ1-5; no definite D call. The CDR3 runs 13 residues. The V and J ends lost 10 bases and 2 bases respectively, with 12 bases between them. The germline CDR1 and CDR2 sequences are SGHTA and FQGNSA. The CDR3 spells CATKIDGNQPQHF. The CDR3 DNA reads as TGTGCCACGAAAATAGACGGCAATCAGCCCCAGCATTTT.

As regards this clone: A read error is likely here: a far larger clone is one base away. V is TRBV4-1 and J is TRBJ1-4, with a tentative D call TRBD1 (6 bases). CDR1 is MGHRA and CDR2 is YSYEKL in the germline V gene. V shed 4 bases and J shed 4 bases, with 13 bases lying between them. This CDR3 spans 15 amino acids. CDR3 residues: CASSRRDTYNEKLFF. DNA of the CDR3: TGCGCCAGCAGCCGCCGGGACACTTATAATGAAAAACTGTTTTTT.

The CDR3 coding sequence is TGTGCCAGCAGCTTCCGCTCCTACAATGAGCAGTTCTTC. Protein product: CASSFRSYNEQFF. This rearrangement joins TRBV5-5 to TRBJ2-1; D uncertain. CDR1 is SGHKS and CDR2 is YYEKEE in the germline V gene (reference sequence). V lost 2 bases and J 0 bases, leaving 3 bases between the germline ends. CDR3 length: 13 amino acids.

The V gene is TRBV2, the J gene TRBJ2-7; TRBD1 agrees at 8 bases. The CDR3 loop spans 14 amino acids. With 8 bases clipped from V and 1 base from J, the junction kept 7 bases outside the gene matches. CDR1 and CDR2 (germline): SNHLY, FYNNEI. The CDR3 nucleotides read TGTGCCAGCGGGGGAAACAGGGGGTCCTACGAGCAGTACTTC. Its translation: CASGGNRGSYEQYF.

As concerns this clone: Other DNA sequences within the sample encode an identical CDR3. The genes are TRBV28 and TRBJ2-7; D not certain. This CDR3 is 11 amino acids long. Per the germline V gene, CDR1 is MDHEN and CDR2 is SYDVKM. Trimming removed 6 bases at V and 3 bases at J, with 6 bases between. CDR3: CASSLNYEQYF. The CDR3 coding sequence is TGTGCCAGCAGCCTAAACTACGAGCAGTACTTC.

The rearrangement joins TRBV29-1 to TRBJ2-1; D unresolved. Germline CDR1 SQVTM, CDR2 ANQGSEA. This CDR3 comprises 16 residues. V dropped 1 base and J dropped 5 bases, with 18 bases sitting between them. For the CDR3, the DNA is TGCAGCGTTGAAGTCCGACCTCGATCCCTTAACAATGAGCAGTTCTTC. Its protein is CSVEVRPRSLNNEQFF.

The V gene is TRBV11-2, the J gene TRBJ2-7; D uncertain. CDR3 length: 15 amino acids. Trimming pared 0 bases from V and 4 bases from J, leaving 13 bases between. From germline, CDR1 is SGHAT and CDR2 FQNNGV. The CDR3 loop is CASSLDWAQSYEQYF. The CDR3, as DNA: TGTGCCAGCAGCTTAGATTGGGCTCAGTCATACGAGCAGTACTTC.

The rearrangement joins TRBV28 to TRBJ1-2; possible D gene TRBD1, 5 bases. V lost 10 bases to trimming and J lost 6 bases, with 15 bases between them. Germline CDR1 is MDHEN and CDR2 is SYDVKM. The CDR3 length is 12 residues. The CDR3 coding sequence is TGTGCCACCCAGGTTCAAGGGGATGGCTACACCTTC. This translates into CATQVQGDGYTF.

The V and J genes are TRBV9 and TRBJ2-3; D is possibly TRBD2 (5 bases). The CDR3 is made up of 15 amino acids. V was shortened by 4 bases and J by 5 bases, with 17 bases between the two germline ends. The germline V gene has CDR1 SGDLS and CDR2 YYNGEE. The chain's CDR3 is CASSLSGVGVDTQYF. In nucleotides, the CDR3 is TGTGCCAGCAGCCTATCCGGGGTAGGTGTAGATACGCAGTATTTT.

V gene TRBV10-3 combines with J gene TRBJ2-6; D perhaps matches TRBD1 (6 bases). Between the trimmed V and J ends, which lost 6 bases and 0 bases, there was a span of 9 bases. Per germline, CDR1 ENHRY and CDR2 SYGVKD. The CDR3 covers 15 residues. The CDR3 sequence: CAIRGQLSGANVLTF. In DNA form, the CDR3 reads TGTGCCATCAGGGGACAACTCTCTGGGGCCAACGTCCTGACTTTC.